This TCR delta chain appears in the sequencing data of a study of gamma-delta T cells after stem cell transplantation. Points on this clone: A read error may produce the germline difference seen at one junction end. Other DNA sequences in this sample translate to the same CDR3.

TCRdb re-analyzed the RT-PCR reads via CATT. This sample has about 15,000 delta-chain clones; almost 9.5% occur once, and the top ten carry less than 80%. The CDR3 is 20 residues long. The germline CDR1 and CDR2 sequences are GEAIGNYY and EKD. Material: gamma-delta T cells. The TCR comes from a human donor. It is not recorded whose cells these are; they may come from a transplant donor. This chain connects TRDV2 to TRDJ3, with 11 bases that match TRDD3. The CDR3, as DNA: TGTGCCTGTGATACCGTCCTGGGGGATACACCTTCCTGTGACACCCGCCAGATGTTTTTC. This encodes CACDTVLGDTPSCDTRQMFF.